The sample holds a few counts of the clone carrying this T cell receptor beta chain. Its antigen is not identified. Method: immunoSEQ multiplex PCR; TCRdb's copy keeps in-frame clones and lacks some. The sample lists 300,000 to 400,000 clones, about nine tenths seen once, with 0.8% to 0.85% in the top ten. The data are from a study of cytomegalovirus exposure and HLA in healthy donors. Overall study results and limits: It was 150 or so TCR beta chains that were listed as cytomegalovirus-associated. Rare sequences made up most TCRs, while some public TCRs were found in many donors.

This CDR3 is 13 amino acids long. Germline V gene lookup returns CDR1 GTSNPN and CDR2 SVGIG (reference sequence). V usage is TRBV30 and J usage is TRBJ1-1; D may be TRBD1 (6 bases). This clonotype was obtained from a woman between 18 and 30 years old in good health and CMV-seronegative. Sequenced: PBMCs. Here the CDR3 reads CASGGHMNTEAFF. In DNA, the CDR3 is TGTGCGTCGGGGGGGCACATGAACACTGAAGCTTTCTTT.